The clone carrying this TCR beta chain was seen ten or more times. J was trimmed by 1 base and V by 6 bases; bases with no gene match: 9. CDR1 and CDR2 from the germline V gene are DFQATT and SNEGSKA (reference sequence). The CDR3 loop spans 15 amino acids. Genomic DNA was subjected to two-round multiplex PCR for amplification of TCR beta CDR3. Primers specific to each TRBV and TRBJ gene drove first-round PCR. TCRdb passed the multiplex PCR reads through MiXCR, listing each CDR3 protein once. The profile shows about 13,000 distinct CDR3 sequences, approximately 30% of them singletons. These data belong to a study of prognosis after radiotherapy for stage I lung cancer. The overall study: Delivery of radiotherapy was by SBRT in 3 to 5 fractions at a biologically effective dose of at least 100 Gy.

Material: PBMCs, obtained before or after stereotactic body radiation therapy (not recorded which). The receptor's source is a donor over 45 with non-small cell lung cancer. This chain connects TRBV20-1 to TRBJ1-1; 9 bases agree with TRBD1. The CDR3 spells CSATGTGRANTEAFF. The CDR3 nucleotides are TGCAGTGCAACCGGGACAGGGAGAGCGAACACTGAAGCTTTCTTT.